Listed below are T cell receptor beta chains from one sample, sequenced in a study of OX40 agonist ivuxolimab in advanced cancers. The data were produced by immunoSEQ multiplex PCR, yet TCRdb's version contains in-frame clones alone and is incomplete. The table shows under 80,000 clones, with around 87% occurring only once. The starting material was CD4+ or CD8+ T cells sorted from blood, obtained in a trial of the OX40 agonist ivuxolimab. The receptors stem from an adult with an advanced solid tumor such as melanoma, head and neck, liver or kidney cancer. Each CDR3 is given with its conserved first and last residue. A D gene is named only where the DNA matches it firmly.

V,J,D,CDR3
TRBV5-4,TRBJ2-1,.,CASTRWGDNEQFF
TRBV19,TRBJ2-2,TRBD1,CASSFTGDGAGELFF
TRBV27,TRBJ2-7,.,CASRRGGVSYEQYF
TRBV7-9,TRBJ1-5,TRBD1,CASSSDRVNPNQPQHF
TRBV10-3,TRBJ2-6,.,CAISVSGANVLTF
TRBV6-4,TRBJ2-1,TRBD1,CASSFRDRGQAEQFF
TRBV7-2,TRBJ2-7,TRBD2,CASSLPSGSYEQYF
TRBV28,TRBJ2-1,TRBD2,CASSPAGGGYNEQFF
TRBV2,TRBJ1-5,.,CASSDGNQPQHF
TRBV29-1,TRBJ2-5,TRBD1,CSVDKRTGGVETQYF
TRBV5-1,TRBJ2-3,TRBD1,CASSLWGQGYTDTQYF
TRBV10-3,TRBJ2-7,.,CAIGQGSSYEQYF
TRBV9,TRBJ1-5,.,CASSVSADFSNQPQHF
TRBV9,TRBJ1-4,.,CASSPYEGPSTEKLFF
TRBV6-6,TRBJ2-7,.,CASSYSFRDLREQYF